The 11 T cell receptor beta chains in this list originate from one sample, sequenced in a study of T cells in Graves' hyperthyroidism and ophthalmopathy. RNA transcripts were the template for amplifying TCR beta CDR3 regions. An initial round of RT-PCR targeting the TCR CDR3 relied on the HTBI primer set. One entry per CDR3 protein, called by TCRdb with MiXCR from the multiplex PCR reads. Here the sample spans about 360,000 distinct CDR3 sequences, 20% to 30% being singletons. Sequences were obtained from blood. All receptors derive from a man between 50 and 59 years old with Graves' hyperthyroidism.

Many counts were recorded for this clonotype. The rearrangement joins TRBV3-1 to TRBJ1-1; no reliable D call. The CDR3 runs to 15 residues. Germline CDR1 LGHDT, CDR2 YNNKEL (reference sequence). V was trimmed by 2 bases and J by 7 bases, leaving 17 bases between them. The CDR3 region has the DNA TGTGCCAGCAGCCAACCCCAGTCAGTGGGTGGTGAAGCTTTCTTT. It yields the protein CASSQPQSVGGEAFF.

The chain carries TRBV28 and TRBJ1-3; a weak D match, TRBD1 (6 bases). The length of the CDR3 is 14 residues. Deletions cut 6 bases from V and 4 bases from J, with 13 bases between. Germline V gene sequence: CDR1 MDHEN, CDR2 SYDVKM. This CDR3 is CASRVGGQGNTIYF. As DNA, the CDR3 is TGTGCCAGCAGGGTGGGGGGGCAAGGAAACACCATATATTTT. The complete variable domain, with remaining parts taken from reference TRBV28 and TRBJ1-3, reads DVKVTQSSRYLVKRTGEKVFLECVQDMDHENMFWYRQDPGLGLRLIYFSYDVKMKEKGDIPEGYSVSREKKERFSLILESASTNQTSMYLCASRVGGQGNTIYFGEGSWLTVV.

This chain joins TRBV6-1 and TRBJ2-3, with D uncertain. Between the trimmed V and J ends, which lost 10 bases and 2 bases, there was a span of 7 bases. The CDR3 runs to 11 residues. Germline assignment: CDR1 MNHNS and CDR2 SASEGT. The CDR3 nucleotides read TGTGCCACCCGTCTCACAGATACGCAGTATTTT. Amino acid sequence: CATRLTDTQYF.

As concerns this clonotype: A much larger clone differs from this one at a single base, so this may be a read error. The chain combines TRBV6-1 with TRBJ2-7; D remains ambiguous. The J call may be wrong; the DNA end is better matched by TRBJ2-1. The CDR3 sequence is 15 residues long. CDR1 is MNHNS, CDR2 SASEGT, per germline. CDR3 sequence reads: CASSPPWPTSYEQFF. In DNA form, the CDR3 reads TGTGCCAGCAGTCCCCCTTGGCCGACCTCCTACGAGCAGTTCTTC.

For the CDR3, the DNA is TGTGCTAGTGGTCCTCCCGGTCCCGGGGAGCTGTTTTTT. It codes for CASGPPGPGELFF. The J gene is TRBJ2-2, the V gene TRBV12-5; D gene uncertain. The V end was cut by 5 bases, the J end by 6 bases, with 10 bases between. The CDR3 is 13 amino acids. Germline CDR1 and CDR2: LGHNT and FRNRAP.

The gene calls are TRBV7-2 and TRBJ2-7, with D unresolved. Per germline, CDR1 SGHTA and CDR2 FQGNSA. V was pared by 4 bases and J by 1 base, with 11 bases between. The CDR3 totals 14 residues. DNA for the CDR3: TGTGCCAGCAGCTATTATCCCGGATCCTACGAGCAGTACTTC. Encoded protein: CASSYYPGSYEQYF. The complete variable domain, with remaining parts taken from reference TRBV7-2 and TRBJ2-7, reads GAGVSQSPSNKVTEKGKDVELRCDPISGHTALYWYRQSLGQGLEFLIYFQGNSAPDKSGLPSDRFSAERTGGSVSTLTIQRTQQEDSAVYLCASSYYPGSYEQYFGPGTRLTVT.

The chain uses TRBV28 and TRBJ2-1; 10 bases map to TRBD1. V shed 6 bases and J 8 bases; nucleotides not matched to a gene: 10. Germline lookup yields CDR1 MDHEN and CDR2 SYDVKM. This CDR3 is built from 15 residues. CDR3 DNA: TGTGCCAGCAGGGCGACAGGGGGCGAACGGGATGAGCAGTTCTTC. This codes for CASRATGGERDEQFF.

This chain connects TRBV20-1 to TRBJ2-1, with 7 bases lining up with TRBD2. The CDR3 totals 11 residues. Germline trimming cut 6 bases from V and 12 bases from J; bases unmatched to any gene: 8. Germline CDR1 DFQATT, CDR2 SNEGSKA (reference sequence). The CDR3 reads CSAAPGGRQFF. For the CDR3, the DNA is TGCAGTGCCGCGCCGGGAGGCCGGCAGTTCTTC.

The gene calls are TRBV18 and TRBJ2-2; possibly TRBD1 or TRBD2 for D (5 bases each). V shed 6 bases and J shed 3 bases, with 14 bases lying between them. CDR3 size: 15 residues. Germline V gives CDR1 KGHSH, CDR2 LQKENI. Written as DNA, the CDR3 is TGTGCCAGCTCGCCGGGACCCAGGGACACCGGGGAGCTGTTTTTT. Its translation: CASSPGPRDTGELFF.

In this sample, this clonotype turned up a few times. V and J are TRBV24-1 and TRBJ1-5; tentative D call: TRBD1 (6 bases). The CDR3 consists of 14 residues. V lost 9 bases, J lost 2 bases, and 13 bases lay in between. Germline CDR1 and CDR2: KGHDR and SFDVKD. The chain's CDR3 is CATGRGRGNQPQHF. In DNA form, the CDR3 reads TGTGCCACCGGCAGGGGCCGCGGCAATCAGCCCCAGCATTTT.

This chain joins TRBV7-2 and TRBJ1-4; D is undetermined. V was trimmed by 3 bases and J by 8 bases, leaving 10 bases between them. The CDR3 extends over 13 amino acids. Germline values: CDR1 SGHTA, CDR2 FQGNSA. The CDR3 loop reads CASSFRVGEKLFF. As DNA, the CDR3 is TGTGCCAGCAGCTTTAGGGTTGGGGAAAAACTGTTTTTT. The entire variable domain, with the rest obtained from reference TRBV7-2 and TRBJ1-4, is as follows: GAGVSQSPSNKVTEKGKDVELRCDPISGHTALYWYRQSLGQGLEFLIYFQGNSAPDKSGLPSDRFSAERTGGSVSTLTIQRTQQEDSAVYLCASSFRVGEKLFFGSGTQLSVL.